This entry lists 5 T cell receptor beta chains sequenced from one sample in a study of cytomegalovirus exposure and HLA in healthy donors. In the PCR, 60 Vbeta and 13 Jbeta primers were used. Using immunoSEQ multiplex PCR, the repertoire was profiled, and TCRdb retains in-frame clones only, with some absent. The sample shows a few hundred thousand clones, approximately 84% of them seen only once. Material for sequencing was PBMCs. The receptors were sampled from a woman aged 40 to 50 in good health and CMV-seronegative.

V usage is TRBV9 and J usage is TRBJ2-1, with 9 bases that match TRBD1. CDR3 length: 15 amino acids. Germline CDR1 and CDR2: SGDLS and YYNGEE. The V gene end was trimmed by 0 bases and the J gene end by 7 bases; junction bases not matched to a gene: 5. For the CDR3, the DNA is TGTGCCAGCAGCGTAGGGGACAGGGCTCTGAATGAGCAGTTCTTC. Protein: CASSVGDRALNEQFF.

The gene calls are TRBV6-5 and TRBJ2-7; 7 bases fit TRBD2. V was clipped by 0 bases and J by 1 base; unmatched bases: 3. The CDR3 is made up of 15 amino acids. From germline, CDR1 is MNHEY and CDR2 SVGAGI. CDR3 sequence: CASSYSGGRSYEQYF. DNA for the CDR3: TGTGCCAGCAGTTACTCGGGAGGGAGATCCTACGAGCAGTACTTC.

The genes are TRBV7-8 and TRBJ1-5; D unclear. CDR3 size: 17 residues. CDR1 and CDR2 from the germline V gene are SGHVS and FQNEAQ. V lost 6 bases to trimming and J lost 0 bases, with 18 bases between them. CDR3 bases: TGTGCCAGCAGTGCCCTGGCGGTCCTCTATAGCAATCAGCCCCAGCATTTT. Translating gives CASSALAVLYSNQPQHF.

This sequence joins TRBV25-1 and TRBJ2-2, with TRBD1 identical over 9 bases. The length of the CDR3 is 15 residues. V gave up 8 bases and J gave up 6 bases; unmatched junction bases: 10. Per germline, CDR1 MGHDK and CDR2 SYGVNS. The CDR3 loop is CASPHRDREAGELFF. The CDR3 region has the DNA TGTGCCAGCCCACACCGGGACAGGGAGGCCGGGGAGCTGTTTTTT.

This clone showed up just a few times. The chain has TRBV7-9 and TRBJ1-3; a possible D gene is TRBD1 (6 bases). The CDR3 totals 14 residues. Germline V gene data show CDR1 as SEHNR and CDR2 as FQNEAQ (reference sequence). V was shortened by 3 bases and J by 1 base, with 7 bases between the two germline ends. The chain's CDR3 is CASSFTGSGNTIYF. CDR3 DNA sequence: TGTGCCAGCAGCTTTACAGGGTCTGGAAACACCATATATTTT. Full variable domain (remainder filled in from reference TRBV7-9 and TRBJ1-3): DTGVSQNPRHKITKRGQNVTFRCDPISEHNRLYWYRQTLGQGPEFLTYFQNEAQLEKSRLLSDRFSAERPKGSFSTLEIQRTEQGDSAMYLCASSFTGSGNTIYFGEGSWLTVV.